The T cell receptor (beta chain) described here comes from a study of shared clonotypes between healthy human individuals. About this clone: A far more abundant clone sits one base away, making this likely a read error. The same CDR3 is also encoded by other DNA sequences in this sample.

The data were produced by immunoSEQ multiplex PCR, yet TCRdb's version contains in-frame clones alone and is incomplete. The data contain about 460,000 clones, more than 70% of them seen just once; the ten biggest clones take up around 13%. Germline loops: CDR1 MGHRA, CDR2 YSYEKL. The CDR3 sequence is 16 residues long. The V call is TRBV4-1, the J call TRBJ1-3, with 7 nucleotides matching TRBD1. The source is a woman aged 40-49 years in good health. Some clones in this sample may be carry-over from other donors' samples. Source material: PBMCs. Written as DNA, the CDR3 is TGCGCCAGCAGCCCTTGGGACAGCCGCTCTGGAAACACTATATATTTT. Translation gives CASSPWDSRSGNTIYF.